These 30 T cell receptor beta chains originate from one sample sequenced in a study of T cell repertoires in cytomegalovirus infection. TCRdb used MiXCR to reprocess the reads, holding one entry per CDR3 protein. The data show roughly 800,000 distinct CDR3 sequences, 25% to 30% seen once. The antigens these receptors bind are not known. The sequences come from cultured CD8+ T cells from PBMCs, collected from culture after CMV antigen stimulation. Source of these receptors: a human donor in good health (CMV status not recorded). Some clones in this sample may be carry-over from other donors' samples.

The CDR3 loop is CASTHFGLNEQFF. The DNA of the CDR3 is TGTGCCAGCACTCACTTCGGACTGAATGAGCAGTTCTTC. The chain combines TRBV6-2 or TRBV6-3 with TRBJ2-1; D is perhaps TRBD2 (5 bases). The V gene's germline CDR1 is MNHEY and CDR2 SVGEGT. The germline V and J ends were trimmed by 7 bases and 7 bases, with 14 bases remaining between them. CDR3 length: 13 amino acids.

As regards this clonotype: A single base separates this from a much larger clone, so it may be a read error. The chain has TRBV7-3 and TRBJ1-3, with TRBD1 identical over 7 bases. In germline, CDR1 is SGHTA, CDR2 FQGTGA. J was trimmed by 0 bases and V by 7 bases; bases with no gene match: 12. The CDR3 totals 17 residues. The chain's CDR3 is CASNSTRTGISGNTIYF. As DNA, the CDR3 is TGTGCCAGCAACTCAACCCGGACAGGAATCTCTGGAAACACCATATATTTT.

The rearrangement links TRBV6-1 to TRBJ1-5; no clear D gene. CDR1 and CDR2 (germline): MNHNS, SASEGT. The V end lost 2 bases, the J end lost 3 bases, and 11 bases lay between the germline ends. The CDR3 consists of 15 residues. Here the CDR3 reads CASSEYSEDNQPQHF. The CDR3, as DNA: TGTGCCAGCAGTGAATATTCCGAGGACAATCAGCCCCAGCATTTT.

In this sample, this clonotype turned up a few times. The V gene is TRBV4-1, the J gene TRBJ2-1; 12 nucleotides agree with TRBD2. The CDR3 is made up of 19 amino acids. J lost 8 bases, V lost 4 bases, and 18 bases had no gene match. From germline, CDR1 is MGHRA and CDR2 YSYEKL. The CDR3 region is CASSLSASPTSGGLYEQFF. CDR3 bases: TGCGCCAGCAGCCTGTCGGCCTCTCCTACTAGCGGGGGGCTATATGAGCAGTTCTTC.

The rearrangement uses TRBV19 and TRBJ2-4, with TRBD1 matching 7 bases. Germline V lookup: CDR1 LNHDA, CDR2 SQIVND (reference sequence). Unmatched junction bases numbered 16, after V lost 8 bases and J lost 0 bases. CDR3 length: 18 residues. The CDR3 spells CASDGVYRGLIAKNIQYF. The DNA of the CDR3 is TGTGCCAGTGATGGGGTTTACAGGGGCCTGATAGCCAAAAACATTCAGTACTTC.

The rearrangement uses TRBV7-9 and TRBJ2-3; no definite D call. Germline CDR1 is SEHNR and CDR2 is FQNEAQ (reference sequence). Between the trimmed V and J ends, which lost 8 bases and 0 bases, there was a span of 3 bases. The CDR3 loop spans 11 amino acids. Here the CDR3 reads CASESTDTQYF. The CDR3 DNA reads TGTGCCAGCGAAAGCACAGATACGCAGTATTTT.

The rearrangement joins TRBV12-5 to TRBJ1-2, with a possible D match to TRBD1 (5 bases). The V gene's germline CDR1 is LGHNT and CDR2 FRNRAP. CDR3 length: 17 residues. V was trimmed by 3 bases and J by 3 bases, leaving 20 bases between them. The CDR3 sequence is CASGLARGSPDYYGYTF. The CDR3 region has the DNA TGTGCTAGTGGTTTAGCGCGGGGGTCCCCCGACTACTATGGCTACACCTTC.

This clonotype has ten or more counts. The rearrangement uses TRBV7-9 and TRBJ1-5; D is uncertain. CDR3 size: 14 residues. From germline, CDR1 is SEHNR and CDR2 FQNEAQ (reference sequence). V lost 2 bases and J lost 3, with 8 bases in between. CDR3: CASSLSGLNQPQHF. The CDR3 bases are TGTGCCAGCAGCTTATCAGGTCTCAATCAGCCCCAGCATTTT.

The chain couples TRBV19 to TRBJ2-7; perhaps TRBD2 as D (6 bases). The CDR3 covers 13 residues. Germline V CDR1 and CDR2: LNHDA, SQIVND (reference sequence). The V end was cut by 3 bases, the J end by 4 bases, with 10 bases between. The CDR3 is CASSMGGLYEQYF. The CDR3 DNA is TGTGCCAGTAGTATGGGGGGTCTGTACGAGCAGTACTTC.

This clonotype was found many times. V and J are TRBV7-2 and TRBJ1-1, with D perhaps TRBD1 (6 bases). The CDR3 covers 13 residues. Trimming pared 1 base from V and 6 bases from J, leaving 9 bases between. Germline loops: CDR1 SGHTA, CDR2 FQGNSA. The DNA of the CDR3 is TGTGCCAGCAGCTTAGACGAGGGGGCTGAAGCTTTCTTT. Translating gives CASSLDEGAEAFF.

The chain combines TRBV27 with TRBJ2-7; TRBD1 might be the D (5 bases). The CDR3 totals 13 residues. V gave up 8 bases and J gave up 0 bases, with 11 bases separating them. The germline V gene has CDR1 MNHEY and CDR2 SMNVEV (reference sequence). The CDR3 region has the DNA TGTGCCAGCGGATACAGGAGCTCCTACGAGCAGTACTTC. This codes for CASGYRSSYEQYF.

This rearrangement joins TRBV4-1 to TRBJ2-5; D may be TRBD1 (6 bases). Germline V gene data show CDR1 as MGHRA and CDR2 as YSYEKL. The CDR3 runs 16 residues. V lost 3 bases to trimming and J lost 3 bases, with 17 bases between them. As DNA, the CDR3 is TGCGCCAGCAGCCAGCCTTATACAGGGATGGAAGAGACCCAGTACTTC. Translation: CASSQPYTGMEETQYF.

CDR3 region: CASSYRGQSSGNTIYF. The CDR3 DNA follows: TGTGCCAGCAGTTACCGGGGACAGAGCTCTGGAAACACCATATATTTT. The chain combines TRBV6-6 with TRBJ1-3, with 7 positions matching TRBD1. The germline CDR1 and CDR2 sequences are MNHNY and SVGAGI (reference sequence). V was clipped by 2 bases and J by 0 bases; unmatched bases: 4. The CDR3 covers 16 residues.

This clonotype was counted only a few times. This chain uses TRBV9 with TRBJ1-6; no definite D call. The length of the CDR3 is 14 residues. Trimming took off 1 base at V and 10 bases at J, with 12 bases between the two ends. CDR1 SGDLS and CDR2 YYNGEE come from the germline V gene. The CDR3 loop reads CASSVSGRGSPLHF. As DNA, the CDR3 is TGTGCCAGCAGCGTATCGGGTAGAGGGTCACCCCTCCACTTT.

The chain combines TRBV10-3 with TRBJ2-2; 7 bases match TRBD1. Germline values: CDR1 ENHRY, CDR2 SYGVKD. The CDR3 sequence is 14 residues long. After removal of 6 bases from V and 5 bases from J, the junction contained 6 bases not matched to a gene. The DNA of the CDR3 is TGTGCCATCAGAGAGGGGGCGGAGACCGGGGAGCTGTTTTTT. It codes for CAIREGAETGELFF.

The chain joins TRBV12-3 or TRBV12-4 to TRBJ2-2; no clear D. The ends were cut back, 1 base at V and 4 bases at J, with 10 bases in the middle. CDR3 length: 15 residues. The CDR3 sequence: CASSLEGKGTGELFF. Here the CDR3 DNA reads TGTGCCAGCAGTTTAGAGGGAAAGGGCACCGGGGAGCTGTTTTTT.

This clonotype was counted only a few times. The rearrangement joins TRBV18 to TRBJ1-1; a weak D match, TRBD1 (5 bases). The CDR3 is 15 amino acids. Germline CDR1 KGHSH, CDR2 LQKENI. With 0 bases removed from V and 5 bases from J, the gap between germline ends came to 13 bases. CDR3 protein: CASSPPGAGWTEAFF. DNA for the CDR3: TGTGCCAGCTCACCACCGGGAGCAGGGTGGACTGAAGCTTTCTTT.

The chain is built from TRBV4-1 and TRBJ2-7, with a possible D match to TRBD1 (6 bases). CDR1 and CDR2 from the germline V gene are MGHRA and YSYEKL. V lost 1 base, J lost 7 bases, and 14 bases lay in between. This CDR3 has 14 residues. The CDR3 DNA is TGCGCCAGCAGCCAAGGAATGGGGGCGGAAGAGCAGTACTTC. This translates into CASSQGMGAEEQYF.

The chain uses TRBV20-1 and TRBJ2-1; weak D call: TRBD2 (6 bases). This CDR3 has 15 amino acids. CDR1 DFQATT and CDR2 SNEGSKA come from the germline V gene (reference sequence). V was shortened by 0 bases and J by 3 bases, with 12 bases between the two germline ends. CDR3 nucleotides: TGCAGTGCTAGAGAAGGTCGGGGGTACTACAATGAGCAGTTCTTC. Its translation is CSAREGRGYYNEQFF.

The chain carries TRBV24-1 and TRBJ2-6, with 9 nucleotides matching TRBD1. Trimming at V came to 4 bases and at J to 2 bases, leaving 8 bases not matched to a gene. Germline assignment: CDR1 KGHDR and CDR2 SFDVKD. The CDR3 has 18 amino acids. The CDR3 reads CATSEPSGQGTGANVLTF. As DNA, the CDR3 is TGTGCCACCAGTGAACCCTCGGGACAGGGCACTGGGGCCAACGTCCTGACTTTC.

This clonotype was observed a handful of times. This rearrangement joins TRBV27 to TRBJ1-4, with a tentative D call TRBD1 (5 bases). Germline V gene sequence: CDR1 MNHEY, CDR2 SMNVEV (reference sequence). The CDR3 sequence is 15 residues long. Trimming took off 2 bases at V and 5 bases at J, with 12 bases between the two ends. The DNA of the CDR3 is TGTGCCAGCAGTTTACTCGGGACTGGGAATGAAAAACTGTTTTTT. It codes for CASSLLGTGNEKLFF.

The chain employs TRBV10-3 and TRBJ1-5; D remains unclear. CDR1 is ENHRY, CDR2 SYGVKD, per germline. V was pared by 6 bases and J by 0 bases, with 6 bases between. The CDR3 sequence is 13 residues long. This CDR3 reads CAIRQYSNQPQHF. DNA for the CDR3: TGTGCCATCAGGCAGTATAGCAATCAGCCCCAGCATTTT.

The rearrangement links TRBV7-6 to TRBJ1-6; 9 bases match TRBD1. In germline, CDR1 is SGHVS, CDR2 FNYEAQ. The CDR3 has 15 residues. Trimming at V came to 3 bases and at J to 9 bases, leaving 6 bases not matched to a gene. CDR3 nucleotides: TGTGCCAGCAGCTTTAAACAGGGGGCGACTTCACCCCTCCACTTT. Translation gives CASSFKQGATSPLHF. The variable domain in full, completed from reference TRBV7-6 and TRBJ1-6, reads GAGVSQSPRYKVTKRGQDVALRCDPISGHVSLYWYRQALGQGPEFLTYFNYEAQQDKSGLPNDRFSAERPEGSISTLTIQRTEQRDSAMYRCASSFKQGATSPLHFGNGTRLTVT.

V usage is TRBV19 and J usage is TRBJ2-7, with D hard to call. Germline V gene sequence: CDR1 LNHDA, CDR2 SQIVND (reference sequence). The CDR3 contains 11 residues. V was clipped by 4 bases and J by 6 bases, with 7 bases between them. The CDR3 DNA reads TGTGCCAGTAGTAAAGGACGCGAGCAGTACTTC. It specifies CASSKGREQYF. The full variable domain, its missing parts supplied by reference TRBV19 and TRBJ2-7, is DGGITQSPKYLFRKEGQNVTLSCEQNLNHDAMYWYRQDPGQGLRLIYYSQIVNDFQKGDIAEGYSVSREKKESFPLTVTSAQKNPTAFYLCASSKGREQYFGPGTRLTVT.

This clonotype occurred once. The genes are TRBV15 and TRBJ2-5, with D perhaps TRBD1 or TRBD2 (6 bases each). The CDR3 has 16 amino acids. Germline V CDR1 and CDR2: LNHNV, YYDKDF (reference sequence). The V end lost 3 bases, the J end lost 3 bases, and 17 bases lay between the germline ends. CDR3 sequence (DNA): TGTGCCACCAGCAGGGCTGGGACTGAGGGGGAAGAGACCCAGTACTTC. This sequence encodes CATSRAGTEGEETQYF. The complete variable domain, with remaining parts taken from reference TRBV15 and TRBJ2-5, reads DAMVIQNPRYQVTQFGKPVTLSCSQTLNHNVMYWYQQKSSQAPKLLFHYYDKDFNNEADTPDNFQSRRPNTSFCFLDIRSPGLGDTAMYLCATSRAGTEGEETQYFGPGTRLLVL.

As DNA, the CDR3 is TGCAGCGTTGAGCGAGCGGCAGACCCTATGGGACTAGTCTACAATGAGCAGTTCTTC. Translated: CSVERAADPMGLVYNEQFF. V gene TRBV29-1 combines with J gene TRBJ2-1, with 8 bases aligning to TRBD2. Germline CDR1 reads SQVTM; CDR2 reads ANQGSEA. Trimming cost V 3 bases and J 3 bases; bases outside gene matches: 19. The CDR3 consists of 19 residues.

This chain links TRBV20-1 with TRBJ1-2, with TRBD1 identical over 7 bases. The CDR3 runs to 17 residues. The germline V gene has CDR1 DFQATT and CDR2 SNEGSKA (reference sequence). The V gene end was trimmed by 0 bases and the J gene end by 1 base; junction bases not matched to a gene: 11. As DNA, the CDR3 is TGCAGTGCTAGAGATTTCCTCCGGGACAGCAGTAACTATGGCTACACCTTC. Translation: CSARDFLRDSSNYGYTF.

The gene calls are TRBV7-6 and TRBJ2-2, with a tentative D call TRBD1 (5 bases). Germline CDR1 and CDR2: SGHVS and FNYEAQ. The V and J ends lost 2 bases and 2 bases respectively, with 12 bases between them. The CDR3 is made up of 16 amino acids. CDR3: CASSLSFRANTGELFF. CDR3 bases: TGTGCCAGCAGCTTAAGTTTCAGGGCTAACACCGGGGAGCTGTTTTTT.

V is TRBV29-1 and J is TRBJ2-5; D may be TRBD2 (6 bases). The CDR3 has 14 amino acids. V gave up 4 bases and J gave up 2 bases, with 14 bases separating them. Germline values: CDR1 SQVTM, CDR2 ANQGSEA. For the CDR3, the DNA is TGCAGCGTTGCTTATTTGCGGGATCAAGAGACCCAGTACTTC. Protein product: CSVAYLRDQETQYF.

The table lists this clonotype with a few counts. This sequence joins TRBV7-6 and TRBJ2-7; no firm D call. CDR3 length: 12 residues. Germline loops: CDR1 SGHVS, CDR2 FNYEAQ. Trimming took off 3 bases at V and 6 bases at J, with 9 bases between the two ends. CDR3 DNA: TGTGCCAGCAGCTTCCTTTCCCCCGAGCAGTACGTC. This codes for CASSFLSPEQYV.